This TCR beta chain was recorded in a study of graft-versus-host responses after intestinal transplantation. For the study at large: Uniformly, recipients were administered anti-thymocyte globulin induction with subsequent tacrolimus and steroids for approximately 3 years. Study findings and constraints: Individuals carrying graft-donor T cell macrochimerism showed high graft-versus-host to host-versus-graft clonal ratios in allografts.

The method was immunoSEQ multiplex PCR; TCRdb's version includes in-frame clones alone and lacks a portion of them. This table holds about 7,400 clones, less than 40% found once. In this sample, this clone turned up a few times. The CDR3 runs to 13 residues. Trimming removed 4 bases from V and 15 bases from J; junction bases left unmatched: 13. Germline V gene lookup returns CDR1 SGHKS and CDR2 YYEKEE (reference sequence). The culture paired 200,000 irradiated violet-dye-labeled stimulators with 200,000 CFSE-labeled responders. The chain is built from TRBV5-5 and TRBJ1-5; 7 bases are shared with TRBD1. Specimen: alloreactive CD4+ T cells from a mixed lymphocyte reaction culture, collected before transplantation. The subset is: CFSE-low proliferating T cells sorted from roughly six-day pre-transplant mixed lymphocyte reaction (GvH or HvG direction). This TCR was sampled from a human patient who was an organ donor for intestinal transplantation. Here the CDR3 DNA reads TGTGCCAGCAGCGTAGGCCCCTCACAGGGGTTGCATTTT. Its translation is CASSVGPSQGLHF.